The 23 T cell receptor beta chains below come from one sample, sequenced in a study of long-term antiretroviral therapy in people with HIV. This was the immunoSEQ v3.0 assay at survey level. Assay: immunoSEQ multiplex PCR; the TCRdb copy retains only in-frame clones and omits some. The sample lists 25,000 to 30,000 clones, approximately 85% occurring once. The sequencing used unsorted PBMCs, collected 2.9 years after starting antiretroviral therapy. All receptors derive from a man in his fifties or sixties with HIV.

The chain uses TRBV5-1 and TRBJ2-7, with D possibly matching TRBD1 (5 bases). The CDR3 loop spans 14 amino acids. In germline, CDR1 is SGHRS, CDR2 YFSETQ. The ends were cut back, 0 bases at V and 3 bases at J, with 10 bases in the middle. CDR3 nucleotides: TGCGCCAGCAGCTTGGAAGGGGCCATCTACGAGCAGTACTTC. It yields the protein CASSLEGAIYEQYF.

The chain has TRBV19 and TRBJ2-1, with 11 bases that match TRBD2. Germline V gene data show CDR1 as LNHDA and CDR2 as SQIVND (reference sequence). The CDR3 runs 16 residues. Trimming cost V 3 bases and J 8 bases; bases outside gene matches: 9. The CDR3: CASSIYLSGGADEQFF. DNA of the CDR3: TGTGCCAGTAGTATCTACCTTAGCGGGGGGGCCGATGAGCAGTTCTTC.

V usage is TRBV5-6 and J usage is TRBJ1-6; D is uncertain. Deletions cut 4 bases from V and 10 bases from J, with 24 bases between. Germline CDR1 and CDR2: SGHDT and YYEEEE. This CDR3 spans 17 amino acids. The CDR3 region is CASSIVRTRLYDSPLHF. CDR3 coding DNA: TGTGCCAGCAGCATTGTCCGGACCAGGCTATACGACTCACCCCTCCACTTT.

This chain joins TRBV18 and TRBJ2-5; D gene ambiguous. The V gene lost 3 bases and the J gene lost 2 bases, with 13 bases spanning the gap. CDR3 length equals 15 residues. Looked up from germline, CDR1 is KGHSH and CDR2 is LQKENI. The CDR3: CASSPNITPQETQYF. The CDR3 coding sequence is TGTGCCAGCTCACCGAATATCACCCCTCAAGAGACCCAGTACTTC.

The rearrangement joins TRBV11-2 to TRBJ1-5, with 10 bases matching TRBD1. The germline CDR1 and CDR2 sequences are SGHAT and FQNNGV. This CDR3 is built from 15 residues. V lost 4 bases to trimming and J lost 5 bases; unmatched junction nucleotides: 5. CDR3 residues: CASSSGTGADQPQHF. CDR3 coding DNA: TGTGCCAGCAGCTCCGGGACAGGGGCCGATCAGCCCCAGCATTTT.

The sample holds a few counts of this clone. V gene TRBV5-4 combines with J gene TRBJ2-7; 8 nucleotides line up with TRBD1. The junction had 9 bases not matched to a gene; V was cut back by 3 bases and J by 7 bases. The CDR3 spans 14 residues. Germline assignment: CDR1 SGHNT and CDR2 YYREEE (reference sequence). CDR3 residues: CASSWTQGAGEQYF. The CDR3 DNA reads as TGTGCCAGCAGCTGGACCCAGGGGGCGGGGGAGCAGTACTTC.

This sequence joins TRBV7-8 and TRBJ2-2; a possible D gene is TRBD1 (6 bases). Germline-derived CDR1 and CDR2 are SGHVS and FQNEAQ. The CDR3 loop spans 14 amino acids. Trimming took off 4 bases at V and 3 bases at J, with 9 bases between the two ends. Written as DNA, the CDR3 is TGTGCCAGCAGCTACAACAGGGACACCGGGGAGCTGTTTTTT. Residues: CASSYNRDTGELFF.

By share, this clone ranks as medium-sized (0.01 to 0.1%). The J gene is TRBJ1-3, the V gene TRBV6-5; D perhaps matches TRBD1 (5 bases). The CDR3 extends over 13 amino acids. Trimming shortened V by 0 bases and J by 8 bases, and 8 bases separated the two germline ends. CDR1 and CDR2 from the germline V gene are MNHEY and SVGAGI. CDR3 coding DNA: TGTGCCAGCAGTTACTCGGGGGAGGACACCATATATTTT. It yields the protein CASSYSGEDTIYF.

The CDR3 reads CASSLFEGRWTEAFF. The CDR3 nucleotides are TGTGCCAGCAGCTTATTCGAGGGAAGATGGACTGAAGCTTTCTTT. The V and J genes are TRBV7-2 and TRBJ1-1; D remains unclear. Germline V gene data show CDR1 as SGHTA and CDR2 as FQGNSA. The CDR3 extends over 15 amino acids. V was cut by 2 bases and J by 5 bases, with 15 bases left in between.

The J gene is TRBJ2-3, the V gene TRBV11-2, with TRBD2 as a possible D gene (5 bases). The CDR3 loop spans 14 amino acids. V shed 5 bases and J shed 6 bases, with 15 bases lying between them. Looked up from germline, CDR1 is SGHAT and CDR2 is FQNNGV. The CDR3 sequence: CASSRSAVLDTQYF. The CDR3, as DNA: TGTGCCAGCAGCCGGTCAGCGGTATTGGATACGCAGTATTTT.

The rearrangement joins TRBV7-9 to TRBJ2-5, with D possibly TRBD2 on 5 matching bases. Germline CDR1 SEHNR, CDR2 FQNEAQ (reference sequence). The CDR3 loop spans 13 amino acids. V gave up 7 bases and J gave up 5 bases, with 14 bases separating them. CDR3 in DNA: TGTGCCAGCACTCCGGTCGAGCGGGAGACCCAGTACTTC. Amino acids: CASTPVERETQYF.

This chain joins TRBV19 and TRBJ1-4; D is possibly TRBD1 (5 bases). In germline, CDR1 is LNHDA, CDR2 SQIVND (reference sequence). V dropped 6 bases and J dropped 6 bases, with 14 bases sitting between them. This CDR3 contains 14 residues. DNA of the CDR3: TGTGCCAGTAGGCCGGGACCGGTGGATGAAAAACTGTTTTTT. It is translated as CASRPGPVDEKLFF.

The gene calls are TRBV27 and TRBJ2-4; D is possibly TRBD2 (5 bases). CDR1 and CDR2 (germline): MNHEY, SMNVEV (reference sequence). CDR3 size: 11 residues. Trimming took 4 bases from V and 8 from J, leaving 6 bases between them. CDR3 loop: CASSSGDIQYF. CDR3 DNA: TGTGCCAGCAGTTCCGGGGACATTCAGTACTTC.

The chain carries TRBV7-9 and TRBJ2-2; D gene unclear. Between the trimmed V and J ends, which lost 4 bases and 6 bases, there was a span of 9 bases. The germline V gene has CDR1 SEHNR and CDR2 FQNEAQ (reference sequence). The CDR3 runs to 13 residues. The CDR3 is CASSSGSSGELFF. CDR3 sequence (DNA): TGTGCCAGCAGCTCCGGGTCTTCCGGGGAGCTGTTTTTT. The variable domain in full, completed from reference TRBV7-9 and TRBJ2-2, reads DTGVSQNPRHKITKRGQNVTFRCDPISEHNRLYWYRQTLGQGPEFLTYFQNEAQLEKSRLLSDRFSAERPKGSFSTLEIQRTEQGDSAMYLCASSSGSSGELFFGEGSRLTVL.

CDR3: CAWSAKARAQETQYF. As DNA, the CDR3 is TGTGCCTGGAGTGCGAAAGCTAGGGCCCAAGAGACCCAGTACTTC. The V and J genes are TRBV30 and TRBJ2-5; D not certain. Germline V lookup: CDR1 GTSNPN, CDR2 SVGIG (reference sequence). The CDR3 has 15 amino acids. The germline V and J ends were trimmed by 1 base and 1 base, with 13 bases remaining between them.

The sample holds one count of this clone. The rearrangement uses TRBV28 and TRBJ1-2; D is perhaps TRBD1 (5 bases). The CDR3 runs to 13 residues. Germline V gene data show CDR1 as MDHEN and CDR2 as SYDVKM. Trimming pared 3 bases from V and 5 bases from J, leaving 10 bases between. Here the CDR3 reads CASSLAGSYGYTF. In DNA form, the CDR3 reads TGTGCCAGCAGTTTGGCAGGGTCTTATGGCTACACCTTC.

The chain combines TRBV7-9 with TRBJ1-2, with D hard to call. Germline-derived CDR1 and CDR2 are SEHNR and FQNEAQ (reference sequence). The V and J ends lost 5 bases and 4 bases respectively, with 14 bases between them. There are 14 residues in the CDR3. CDR3 in amino acids: CASSPLGPGYGYTF. The CDR3 DNA reads TGTGCCAGCAGCCCCCTCGGCCCCGGCTATGGCTACACCTTC.

V is TRBV18 and J is TRBJ1-1; weak D call: TRBD1 (5 bases). Germline V CDR1 and CDR2: KGHSH, LQKENI. Trimming shortened V by 3 bases and J by 6 bases, and 14 bases separated the two germline ends. This CDR3 has 14 residues. The CDR3 loop is CASSPAGLGAEAFF. In DNA form, the CDR3 reads TGTGCCAGCTCACCTGCGGGGCTCGGCGCTGAAGCTTTCTTT.

The J gene is TRBJ1-5, the V gene TRBV27; 9 bases are shared with TRBD1. CDR3 length: 17 amino acids. The germline CDR1 and CDR2 sequences are MNHEY and SMNVEV (reference sequence). The trim removed 6 bases at V and 4 bases at J, leaving 13 bases unmatched. CDR3 region: CASSLMWVGTGNQPQHF. In DNA, the CDR3 is TGTGCCAGCAGCCTCATGTGGGTTGGGACAGGGAATCAGCCCCAGCATTTT.

In nucleotides, the CDR3 is TGCGCCAGCAGCCAAGCCGGCAGGAGCTCCTACAATGAGCAGTTCTTC. Residues: CASSQAGRSSYNEQFF. This rearrangement joins TRBV4-1 to TRBJ2-1; D gene uncertain. With 1 base removed from V and 0 bases from J, the gap between germline ends came to 10 bases. The CDR3 extends over 16 amino acids. The germline V gene has CDR1 MGHRA and CDR2 YSYEKL.

The chain couples TRBV19 to TRBJ2-1; TRBD2 agrees at 12 bases. Trimming removed 1 base from V and 0 bases from J; junction bases left unmatched: 10. CDR1 is LNHDA and CDR2 is SQIVND in the germline V gene (reference sequence). The CDR3 is made up of 20 amino acids. CDR3 DNA sequence: TGTGCCAGTAGTATAGCCCCTAGCGGGGGGGTCAGGAGCTCCTACAATGAGCAGTTCTTC. Its translation is CASSIAPSGGVRSSYNEQFF.

The chain joins TRBV9 to TRBJ1-1; 7 positions agree with TRBD1. The CDR3 totals 14 residues. Per the germline V gene, CDR1 is SGDLS and CDR2 is YYNGEE. The ends lost 3 bases at V and 1 base at J; junction bases unmatched: 3. The CDR3 DNA sequence: TGTGCCAGCAGCGGCGGGGACAGGAACACTGAAGCTTTCTTT. Its translation is CASSGGDRNTEAFF.

This clone was seen a few times. J is TRBJ1-3 and V is TRBV7-6, with TRBD1 matching 8 bases. Germline V lookup: CDR1 SGHVS, CDR2 FNYEAQ. J lost 6 bases, V lost 0 bases, and 1 base had no gene match. The length of the CDR3 is 14 residues. In DNA form, the CDR3 reads TGTGCCAGCAGCTTAGCGGACAGGGCAAACACCATATATTTT. It yields the protein CASSLADRANTIYF.